One sample yielded the 31 T cell receptor beta chains listed below, sequenced in a study of blood T cell repertoires in COVID-19. Sequencing used immunoSEQ multiplex PCR; TCRdb keeps in-frame clones, though not all of them. The data contain nearly 350,000 clones, 65% to 85% of them singletons. Sequences were obtained from peripheral blood. The receptors originated from a man in his thirties or forties with active or convalescent COVID-19.

This sequence joins TRBV6-2 or TRBV6-3 and TRBJ2-3; 9 bases map to TRBD2. This CDR3 has 16 amino acids. CDR1 and CDR2 from the germline V gene are MNHEY and SVGEGT. The J segment lost 6 bases and the V segment lost 6 bases, leaving 13 bases of the junction unmatched. In DNA form, the CDR3 reads TGTGCCAGCAGCCGCTCGGCGGGGGGGCCGCCGGATACGCAGTATTTT. Translated: CASSRSAGGPPDTQYF.

This rearrangement joins TRBV6-5 to TRBJ1-5, with 8 bases lining up with TRBD1. CDR3 length equals 15 residues. Trimming at V came to 5 bases and at J to 0 bases, leaving 3 bases not matched to a gene. From germline, CDR1 is MNHEY and CDR2 SVGAGI. In DNA form, the CDR3 reads TGTGCCAGCAGTCCGACAGGGGTTAGCAATCAGCCCCAGCATTTT. Translating it yields CASSPTGVSNQPQHF.

This clone turned up a few times. The rearrangement links TRBV7-8 to TRBJ1-3; 7 bases map to TRBD1. The CDR3 runs to 16 residues. CDR1 is SGHVS, CDR2 FQNEAQ, per germline. V lost 4 bases to trimming and J lost 2 bases; unmatched junction nucleotides: 8. The CDR3 loop reads CASSSLTDRAGNTIYF. The CDR3 DNA reads TGTGCCAGCAGCTCACTGACTGACAGGGCTGGAAACACCATATATTTT.

The chain couples TRBV2 to TRBJ1-1; weak D call: TRBD1 (6 bases). Per germline, CDR1 SNHLY and CDR2 FYNNEI. This CDR3 comprises 13 residues. V was cut by 7 bases and J by 1 base, with 10 bases left in between. CDR3 protein: CASKGGRNTEAFF. CDR3 DNA sequence: TGTGCCAGCAAGGGGGGGAGGAACACTGAAGCTTTCTTT.

This clone was observed a single time. This chain uses TRBV28 with TRBJ2-3, with D possibly TRBD1 on 7 matching bases. The CDR3 has 15 residues. V gave up 5 bases and J gave up 3 bases, with 15 bases separating them. Germline loops: CDR1 MDHEN, CDR2 SYDVKM. Here the CDR3 reads CASSLYSGGTDTQYF. The CDR3 bases are TGTGCCAGCAGTCTGTACTCAGGGGGGACAGATACGCAGTATTTT.

The rearrangement links TRBV19 to TRBJ1-5; TRBD1 aligns across 8 bases. The CDR3 runs to 16 residues. In germline, CDR1 is LNHDA, CDR2 SQIVND (reference sequence). V dropped 2 bases and J dropped 4; count of bases not matched to a gene: 7. Here the CDR3 reads CASSITPTGGNQPQHF. Here the CDR3 DNA reads TGTGCCAGTAGTATAACCCCAACAGGGGGGAATCAGCCCCAGCATTTT.

The gene calls are TRBV11-1 and TRBJ1-1, with 7 bases aligning to TRBD1. The CDR3 length is 15 residues. With V trimmed by 1 base and J by 1 base, 3 bases remained unmatched. Per the germline V gene, CDR1 is SGHAT and CDR2 is FQDESV (reference sequence). The DNA for the CDR3 is TGTGCCAGCAGCTTAGACAGGGGAACGAACACTGAAGCTTTCTTT. Translation gives CASSLDRGTNTEAFF.

The V call is TRBV19, the J call TRBJ1-1; D gene ambiguous. The CDR3 consists of 12 residues. With 2 bases removed from V and 11 bases from J, the gap between germline ends came to 12 bases. Germline assignment: CDR1 LNHDA and CDR2 SQIVND (reference sequence). This chain's CDR3 is CASSIPTKGAFF. CDR3 coding DNA: TGTGCCAGTAGTATACCAACTAAAGGCGCTTTCTTT. Full variable domain (outside the CDR3, taken from reference TRBV19 and TRBJ1-1): DGGITQSPKYLFRKEGQNVTLSCEQNLNHDAMYWYRQDPGQGLRLIYYSQIVNDFQKGDIAEGYSVSREKKESFPLTVTSAQKNPTAFYLCASSIPTKGAFFGQGTRLTVV.

This chain uses TRBV3-1 (or the pseudogene TRBV3-2) with TRBJ2-5; possible D gene TRBD1, 5 bases. The CDR3 runs to 14 residues. Trimming took off 0 bases at V and 4 bases at J, with 9 bases between the two ends. Germline CDR1 LGHDT, CDR2 YNNKEL (reference sequence). The CDR3 DNA reads TGTGCCAGCAGCCAAGATGGGGCGAGAGAGACCCAGTACTTC. This translates into CASSQDGARETQYF.

This clone was found a few times. The chain uses TRBV5-1 and TRBJ2-7; TRBD2 might be the D (5 bases). Trimming removed 0 bases at V and 3 bases at J, with 7 bases between. The germline gives CDR1 SGHRS, CDR2 YFSETQ. This CDR3 has 13 residues. In DNA form, the CDR3 reads TGCGCCAGCAGCTTGGGCGGGTACTACGAGCAGTACTTC. Translating it yields CASSLGGYYEQYF.

This sequence joins TRBV9 and TRBJ2-1; 15 bases fit TRBD2. The CDR3 runs to 17 residues. V shed 4 bases and J 7 bases; nucleotides not matched to a gene: 9. The germline V gene has CDR1 SGDLS and CDR2 YYNGEE. The CDR3 here is CASSPGGTSGGWNEQFF. As DNA, the CDR3 is TGTGCCAGCAGCCCCGGGGGGACTAGCGGGGGGTGGAATGAGCAGTTCTTC.

This clone has just one count. The chain recombines TRBV30 with TRBJ1-5, with 9 nucleotides matching TRBD1. This CDR3 contains 15 residues. J was trimmed by 5 bases and V by 2 bases; bases with no gene match: 7. Germline values: CDR1 GTSNPN, CDR2 SVGIG (reference sequence). CDR3 sequence: CAWSSANRGHQPQHF. DNA of the CDR3: TGTGCCTGGAGTTCAGCCAACAGGGGGCATCAGCCCCAGCATTTT.

In this sample, this clone turned up a few times. The V call is TRBV5-4, the J call TRBJ2-5; 8 bases are shared with TRBD2. CDR1 is SGHNT and CDR2 is YYREEE in the germline V gene (reference sequence). V was pared by 5 bases and J by 5 bases, with 11 bases of the junction left unmatched. The length of the CDR3 is 15 residues. The CDR3 coding sequence is TGTGCCAGCAGTGTCACTAGCGGAGGGGGGGAGACCCAGTACTTC. It codes for CASSVTSGGGETQYF.

The chain recombines TRBV13 with TRBJ2-7, with D possibly matching TRBD2 (5 bases). Germline CDR1 PRHDT, CDR2 FYEKMQ (reference sequence). The CDR3 is 13 residues long. V was pared by 2 bases and J by 9 bases, with 14 bases between. This CDR3 is CASSLNTVEGQYF. Here the CDR3 DNA reads TGTGCCAGCAGCTTAAATACCGTAGAGGGGCAGTACTTC.

The chain carries TRBV29-1 and TRBJ2-1; 10 bases agree with TRBD2. V lost 6 bases to trimming and J lost 7 bases; unmatched junction nucleotides: 18. The CDR3 is made up of 17 amino acids. Germline assignment: CDR1 SQVTM and CDR2 ANQGSEA. The DNA of the CDR3 is TGCAGCGTCCTTGAGAGGGACCTAGCGGGGGCCCAAAATGAGCAGTTCTTC. Translated: CSVLERDLAGAQNEQFF.

This sequence joins TRBV30 and TRBJ1-5; TRBD1 aligns across 11 bases. From germline, CDR1 is GTSNPN and CDR2 SVGIG (reference sequence). This CDR3 region has 15 residues. The V gene end was trimmed by 0 bases and the J gene end by 6 bases; junction bases not matched to a gene: 4. The CDR3 DNA follows: TGTGCCTGGAGTGTTGGGGGACAGGGGGGTCAGCCCCAGCATTTT. It codes for CAWSVGGQGGQPQHF.

This clone was seen only a few times. The chain employs TRBV15 and TRBJ2-7; 7 bases are shared with TRBD2. The CDR3 extends over 14 amino acids. J was trimmed by 2 bases and V by 4 bases; bases with no gene match: 5. Germline V gene sequence: CDR1 LNHNV, CDR2 YYDKDF (reference sequence). The chain's CDR3 is CATSKGGQAYEQYF. DNA of the CDR3: TGTGCCACCAGCAAGGGAGGGCAGGCCTACGAGCAGTACTTC.

The chain carries TRBV3-1 (or the pseudogene TRBV3-2) and TRBJ2-3; a possible D gene is TRBD2 (5 bases). The germline V gene has CDR1 LGHDT and CDR2 YNNKEL (reference sequence). The length of the CDR3 is 16 residues. Trimming took off 4 bases at V and 3 bases at J, with 17 bases between the two ends. The CDR3 sequence is CASSPSTRRFTDTQYF. For the CDR3, the DNA is TGTGCCAGCAGCCCTTCTACTAGACGTTTTACAGATACGCAGTATTTT.

This chain connects TRBV19 to TRBJ2-2; D unresolved. Germline V lookup: CDR1 LNHDA, CDR2 SQIVND (reference sequence). V lost 7 bases to trimming and J lost 4 bases, with 19 bases between them. The CDR3 is 16 residues long. The CDR3, as DNA: TGTGCCAGTACCCCGATAGAGTCTTATCGCACCGGGGAGCTGTTTTTT. Translating it yields CASTPIESYRTGELFF. The full variable domain, completed using reference TRBV19 and TRBJ2-2, is DGGITQSPKYLFRKEGQNVTLSCEQNLNHDAMYWYRQDPGQGLRLIYYSQIVNDFQKGDIAEGYSVSREKKESFPLTVTSAQKNPTAFYLCASTPIESYRTGELFFGEGSRLTVL.

This chain uses TRBV19 with TRBJ1-5; 8 bases align to TRBD1. Germline CDR1 is LNHDA and CDR2 is SQIVND (reference sequence). The CDR3 has 17 residues. V was pared by 3 bases and J by 1 base, with 8 bases of the junction left unmatched. CDR3 in DNA: TGTGCCAGTAGTATCATCAGGGGGCAGGGAAGCAATCAGCCCCAGCATTTT. Its translation is CASSIIRGQGSNQPQHF.

The chain recombines TRBV28 with TRBJ1-2; D unresolved. Trimming removed 2 bases from V and 4 bases from J, with 11 bases in between. This CDR3 is 14 amino acids long. CDR1 and CDR2 (germline): MDHEN, SYDVKM. CDR3 sequence reads: CASSLGAISYGYTF. As DNA, the CDR3 is TGTGCCAGCAGTTTAGGAGCGATTTCCTATGGCTACACCTTC.

The chain recombines TRBV11-2 with TRBJ1-3, with TRBD1 as a possible D gene (5 bases). The CDR3 loop spans 14 amino acids. Trimming shortened V by 1 base and J by 9 bases, and 13 bases separated the two germline ends. From germline, CDR1 is SGHAT and CDR2 FQNNGV. Written as DNA, the CDR3 is TGTGCCAGCAGCTTAGTAGTAGGGGCCGGCACCATATATTTT. Translated, it gives CASSLVVGAGTIYF.

This chain connects TRBV13 to TRBJ1-1; no definite D call. This CDR3 comprises 11 residues. Germline V lookup: CDR1 PRHDT, CDR2 FYEKMQ (reference sequence). V was shortened by 6 bases and J by 5 bases, with 7 bases between the two germline ends. The CDR3 nucleotides are TGTGCCAGCAGTCGCACAACTGAAGCTTTCTTT. Protein sequence: CASSRTTEAFF.

The chain recombines TRBV13 with TRBJ2-3; 7 positions match TRBD2. The CDR3 covers 16 residues. Trimming took 0 bases from V and 2 from J; bases not matched to a gene: 5. Germline CDR1 is PRHDT and CDR2 is FYEKMQ (reference sequence). CDR3 amino acids: CASSLGGGTVTDTQYF. In nucleotides, the CDR3 is TGTGCCAGCAGCTTAGGCGGGGGGACCGTCACAGATACGCAGTATTTT.

The rearrangement uses TRBV10-3 and TRBJ2-7, with TRBD2 matching over 9 bases. J gave up 3 bases and V 3 bases, and 9 bases lay outside the gene matches. The CDR3 is 16 residues long. CDR1 is ENHRY and CDR2 is SYGVKD in the germline V gene. The CDR3 loop is CAISDPSGTQLYEQYF. CDR3 bases: TGTGCCATCAGTGATCCTAGCGGGACGCAACTCTACGAGCAGTACTTC.

This clone turned up a few times. This chain connects TRBV2 to TRBJ2-7; 7 nucleotides match TRBD1. The CDR3 consists of 15 residues. Germline lookup yields CDR1 SNHLY and CDR2 FYNNEI. Trimming cost V 7 bases and J 1 base; bases outside gene matches: 10. The CDR3 DNA follows: TGTGCCAGCAACCCCAGGGACAGACCTTCCTACGAGCAGTACTTC. It codes for CASNPRDRPSYEQYF.

CDR3 residues: CSVGDWEEGIEAFF. CDR3 DNA sequence: TGCAGCGTTGGTGACTGGGAGGAGGGGATAGAAGCTTTCTTT. This chain connects TRBV29-1 to TRBJ1-1; the D gene is possibly TRBD1 (5 bases). In germline, CDR1 is SQVTM, CDR2 ANQGSEA. CDR3 length: 14 residues. The V end lost 4 bases, the J end lost 8 bases, and 20 bases lay between the germline ends.

V and J are TRBV4-3 and TRBJ2-7, with 8 bases aligning to TRBD2. CDR3 length equals 15 residues. Germline CDR1 is LGHNA and CDR2 is YSLEER. V lost 0 bases, J lost 3 bases, and 4 bases stayed unmatched. The CDR3 loop reads CASSQDLSGVYEQYF. The DNA for the CDR3 is TGCGCCAGCAGCCAAGATCTTAGCGGGGTCTACGAGCAGTACTTC.

The J gene is TRBJ2-7, the V gene TRBV19, with 10 bases fitting TRBD1. This CDR3 has 14 amino acids. Per the germline V gene, CDR1 is LNHDA and CDR2 is SQIVND (reference sequence). V was pared by 4 bases and J by 2 bases, with 2 bases of the junction left unmatched. CDR3 protein: CASSTGQGTYEQYF. The CDR3 DNA sequence: TGTGCCAGTAGTACGGGACAGGGGACCTACGAGCAGTACTTC.

This chain uses TRBV10-3 with TRBJ2-1; 13 nucleotides match TRBD2. The germline gives CDR1 ENHRY, CDR2 SYGVKD. This CDR3 has 18 residues. J gave up 6 bases and V 7 bases, and 15 bases lay outside the gene matches. The CDR3 spells CAITSTSGRSGNINEQFF. CDR3 nucleotides: TGTGCCATCACCTCGACTAGCGGGAGGTCCGGCAATATCAATGAGCAGTTCTTC.

The chain recombines TRBV7-9 with TRBJ1-2, with unresolved D. Germline V gene lookup returns CDR1 SEHNR and CDR2 FQNEAQ (reference sequence). The CDR3 contains 15 residues. Trimming removed 1 base at V and 4 bases at J, with 13 bases between. The CDR3 DNA sequence: TGTGCCAGCAGCTTAGGAGTTGGGCTTGCCTATGGCTACACCTTC. Its translation is CASSLGVGLAYGYTF.